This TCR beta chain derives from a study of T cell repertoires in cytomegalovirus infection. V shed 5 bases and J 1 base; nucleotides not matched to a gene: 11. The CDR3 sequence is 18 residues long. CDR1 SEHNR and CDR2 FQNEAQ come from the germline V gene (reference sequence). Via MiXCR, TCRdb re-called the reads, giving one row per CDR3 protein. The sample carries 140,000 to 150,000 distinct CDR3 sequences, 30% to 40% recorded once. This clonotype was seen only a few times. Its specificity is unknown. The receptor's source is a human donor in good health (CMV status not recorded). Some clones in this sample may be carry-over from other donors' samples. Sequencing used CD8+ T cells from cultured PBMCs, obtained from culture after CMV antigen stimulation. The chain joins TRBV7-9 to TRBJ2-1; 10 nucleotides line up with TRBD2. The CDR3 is CASSQDIGAGGSYNEQFF. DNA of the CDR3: TGTGCCAGCAGCCAAGACATAGGAGCGGGGGGGTCCTACAATGAGCAGTTCTTC.